The present entry profiles one T cell receptor beta chain with its context. Antigen: not known. Making the TCR beta libraries involved quantitative 5'-RACE with molecular barcodes. MiXCR was run by TCRdb on the 5' RACE reads, yielding one entry per CDR3 protein. The table lists under 450,000 distinct CDR3 sequences, 15% to 20% of them singletons, with 1% in the top ten. With 1 base removed from V and 0 bases from J, the gap between germline ends came to 7 bases. The germline V gene has CDR1 SNHLY and CDR2 FYNNEI. CDR3 size: 14 residues. These data belong to a study of CD8 T cells in ankylosing spondylitis. Broader study findings: Within matched ankylosing spondylitis synovial fluid, disease-linked clones were reportedly significantly enriched. A TCR beta motif made of fewer than 10 highly homologous variants seemed typical of ankylosing spondylitis blood.

This sequence was found in a male donor with ankylosing spondylitis. This sequence joins TRBV2 and TRBJ2-7; D not certain. The sequenced material came from blood, either unsorted or a sorted T cell fraction (not recorded which). In nucleotides, the CDR3 is TGTGCCAGCAGTGAAGGCCATAACTCCTACGAGCAGTACTTC. Its translation: CASSEGHNSYEQYF.